This T cell receptor beta chain was identified in a study of T cell clonotyping in hematopoietic cell transplantation. Sequencing was performed with immunoSEQ multiplex PCR; in TCRdb, only in-frame clones are kept and a portion is missing. The table lists about 16,000 clones, roughly nine tenths of them singletons. Deletions cut 4 bases from V and 11 bases from J, with 12 bases between. The CDR3 covers 12 residues. Germline V gene data show CDR1 as GTSNPN and CDR2 as SVGIG (reference sequence). The TCR sequence derives from a man aged 50 to 59 in good health. Some clones in this sample may be carry-over from other donors' samples. The chain is built from TRBV30 and TRBJ1-6; D is ambiguous. Material for sequencing was peripheral blood mononuclear cells. CDR3 loop: CAWNSGRPPLHF. The CDR3 bases are TGTGCCTGGAATTCCGGGAGGCCACCCCTCCACTTT.